The T cell receptor beta chain described here comes from a study of CD8+ T cells in alopecia areata. Study-level findings and limits: Alopecia totalis/universalis scalp especially showed more expanded CD8+ clones than normal scalp. The study found TCR sharing across patients less clear than in mice, possibly for HLA reasons.

The CDR3 spans 15 residues. Germline V CDR1 and CDR2: MNHEY, SMNVEV (reference sequence). Trimming took 6 bases from V and 1 from J, leaving 16 bases between them. cDNA reverse transcribed from extracted RNA served as the sequencing template. TCRdb's copy holds only in-frame clones and misses some; the assay was immunoSEQ multiplex PCR. The sample lists about 23,000 clones; 40% to 65% were seen once. Alopecia areata patients provided lesional scalp punch biopsies and peripheral blood. Using a FACSAria, the CD4+ and CD8+ T cells were sorted from the PBMCs. In this sample, this clone turned up a few times. The antigen is undetermined.

The V gene is TRBV27, the J gene TRBJ2-7; the D call may be TRBD1 or TRBD2 (5 bases each). The sequenced sample consisted of NKG2D-high CD8+ T cells sorted from blood. The sequence was collected from a human donor with alopecia areata. The CDR3, as DNA: TGTGCCAGCAGCTCTTGGGGGACCGGGTCCTACGAGCAGTACTTC. Translation: CASSSWGTGSYEQYF.